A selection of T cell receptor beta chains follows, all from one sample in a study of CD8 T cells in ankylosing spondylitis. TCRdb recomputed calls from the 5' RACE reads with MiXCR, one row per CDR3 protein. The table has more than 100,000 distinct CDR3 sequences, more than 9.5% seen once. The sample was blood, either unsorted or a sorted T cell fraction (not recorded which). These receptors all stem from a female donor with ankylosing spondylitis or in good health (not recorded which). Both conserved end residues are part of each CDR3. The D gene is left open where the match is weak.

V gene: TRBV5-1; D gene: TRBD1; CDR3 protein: CASSSMPGQGYGYTF
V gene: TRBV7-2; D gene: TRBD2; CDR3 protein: CASSLGLAAYQETQYF
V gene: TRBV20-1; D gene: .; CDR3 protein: CSARDPGGRYTF
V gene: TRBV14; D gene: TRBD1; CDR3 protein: CASSPREDRRTGYGYTF
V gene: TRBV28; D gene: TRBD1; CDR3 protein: CASSLQGVIKNIQYF
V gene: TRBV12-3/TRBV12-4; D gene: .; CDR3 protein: CASSWIGTGSYEQYF
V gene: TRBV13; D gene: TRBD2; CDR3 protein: CASSSPSRTSGRLDEQFF
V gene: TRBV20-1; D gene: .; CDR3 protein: CSARGGPGGYTF
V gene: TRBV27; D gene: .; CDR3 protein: CASTTGGLTEAFF
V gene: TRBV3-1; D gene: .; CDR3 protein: CASSPSTTADTQYF
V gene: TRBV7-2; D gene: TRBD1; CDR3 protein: CASSLMGQGQQPQHF